These T cell receptor beta chains were read from a single sample in a study of long-term antiretroviral therapy in people with HIV. The method was immunoSEQ multiplex PCR; TCRdb's version includes in-frame clones alone and lacks a portion of them. The sample has about 22,000 clones, approximately 86% seen once. Sequencing was performed on unsorted PBMCs, taken roughly 4 years after starting antiretroviral therapy. These receptors all stem from a man aged 18-30 years with HIV. Each CDR3 is given with its conserved first and last residue. The D gene is left open where the match is weak. The size of a clone is reported for some rows only, either as once, few or many, or as a class for expanded clones.

.,16,.,TRBV6-1,TRBJ2-3,CASSGSTGWGTDTQYF,TGTGCCAGCAGTGGGTCGACAGGATGGGGCACAGATACGCAGTATTTT
.,14,.,TRBV4-2,TRBJ1-2,CASSQAGRSSGYTF,TGTGCCAGCAGCCAAGCCGGTAGGAGTTCAGGCTACACCTTC
.,16,.,TRBV28,TRBJ1-5,CASSFLGRDGNQPQHF,TGTGCCAGCAGTTTTCTCGGCAGGGATGGCAATCAGCCCCAGCATTTT
TRBD2,15,.,TRBV11-3,TRBJ2-2,CASSLTSGGTGELFF,TGTGCCAGCAGCTTAACAAGCGGGGGGACCGGGGAGCTGTTTTTT
.,14,.,TRBV6-6,TRBJ1-6,CASSYTGSDSPLHF,TGTGCCAGCAGTTACACGGGATCGGATTCACCCCTCCACTTT
TRBD1,14,.,TRBV29-1,TRBJ1-4,CSVVIGTENEKLFF,TGCAGCGTCGTAATCGGGACAGAGAATGAAAAACTGTTTTTT
TRBD1,18,few,TRBV11-2,TRBJ1-5,CASSLDQRTGFSNQPQHF,TGTGCCAGCAGCTTAGATCAAAGGACAGGGTTCAGCAATCAGCCCCAGCATTTT
.,14,.,TRBV5-5,TRBJ1-5,CASSLGGGRGPQHF,TGTGCCAGCAGCCTCGGGGGGGGGAGAGGGCCCCAGCATTTT
TRBD1,14,.,TRBV9,TRBJ1-6,CASSGDRGHSPLHF,TGTGCCAGCAGTGGAGACAGGGGCCATTCACCCCTCCACTTT
TRBD1,15,.,TRBV4-2,TRBJ2-7,CASSQGPGQLYEQYF,TGTGCCAGCAGCCAGGGACCGGGACAGCTTTACGAGCAGTACTTC
.,16,.,TRBV7-8,TRBJ2-3,CASSLGASLSTDTQYF,TGTGCCAGCAGCTTAGGGGCTAGCCTTAGCACAGATACGCAGTATTTT
TRBD1,15,.,TRBV6-1,TRBJ1-5,CASSHRQGVNQPQHF,TGTGCCAGCAGTCACAGACAGGGGGTCAATCAGCCCCAGCATTTT
.,14,once,TRBV7-8,TRBJ2-6,CASSLGGGANVLTF,TGTGCCAGCAGCTTAGGTGGTGGGGCCAACGTCCTGACTTTC
.,14,.,TRBV6-1,TRBJ1-4,CASSDRGRNEKLFF,TGTGCCAGCAGTGACCGGGGTCGTAATGAAAAACTGTTTTTT
.,11,.,TRBV5-1,TRBJ2-7,CASSLNYEQYF,TGCGCCAGCAGCTTGAACTACGAGCAGTACTTC
.,15,.,TRBV27,TRBJ1-1,CASSPSPALNTEAFF,TGTGCCAGCAGTCCCTCCCCAGCCTTGAACACTGAAGCTTTCTTT
.,13,.,TRBV6-5,TRBJ1-2,CASSPGANYGYTF,TGTGCCAGCAGTCCAGGGGCTAACTATGGCTACACCTTC
.,13,few,TRBV11-1,TRBJ2-1,CASSLRLWTEQFF,TGTGCCAGCAGCTTGAGGCTCTGGACTGAGCAGTTCTTC
.,13,.,TRBV9,TRBJ1-2,CASLGQVNYGYTF,TGTGCCAGTCTGGGTCAGGTTAACTATGGCTACACCTTC
.,15,.,TRBV27,TRBJ2-3,CASTRNVRSADTQYF,TGTGCCAGCACTCGTAACGTCCGTAGCGCAGATACGCAGTATTTT
TRBD1,17,few,TRBV29-1,TRBJ1-2,CSDTPGQGSGINYGYTF,TGCAGCGATACCCCGGGACAGGGGTCCGGGATTAACTATGGCTACACCTTC
.,14,.,TRBV5-6,TRBJ2-1,CASSLGERVNEQFF,TGTGCCAGCAGCTTGGGGGAAAGGGTAAATGAGCAGTTCTTC
.,16,.,TRBV5-8,TRBJ1-5,CASSLAGAGPNQPQHF,TGTGCCAGCAGCTTGGCCGGGGCAGGCCCCAATCAGCCCCAGCATTTT
.,12,few,TRBV5-6,TRBJ1-2,CASSFGQAGYTF,TGTGCCAGCAGCTTTGGGCAGGCGGGCTACACCTTC
.,13,.,TRBV7-2,TRBJ2-3,CASSLAGAGTQYF,TGTGCCAGCAGCTTAGCAGGGGCGGGTACGCAGTATTTT
.,15,.,TRBV6-5,TRBJ1-3,CASSYSITSGNTIYF,TGTGCCAGCAGTTACTCAATTACCTCTGGAAACACCATATATTTT
TRBD2,17,.,TRBV11-2,TRBJ2-7,CASSPGSGGAGGYEQYF,TGTGCCAGCAGCCCAGGCAGCGGGGGGGCCGGAGGCTACGAGCAGTACTTC
TRBD1,14,.,TRBV7-2,TRBJ1-2,CASSIKTGNYGYTF,TGTGCCAGCAGCATAAAGACAGGGAACTATGGCTACACCTTC
TRBD1,15,.,TRBV6-5,TRBJ2-7,CASSYLPGQGYEQYF,TGTGCCAGCAGTTATCTTCCGGGACAGGGGTACGAGCAGTACTTC
TRBD1,13,.,TRBV2,TRBJ2-7,CASRDRGHHEQYF,TGTGCCAGCAGGGACAGGGGGCATCACGAGCAGTACTTC
.,13,.,TRBV14,TRBJ2-1,CASSQGNFGGQFF,TGTGCCAGCAGCCAAGGGAATTTTGGTGGGCAGTTCTTC